These T cell receptor beta chains were read from a single sample in a study of cytomegalovirus exposure and HLA in healthy donors. Profiling relied on immunoSEQ multiplex PCR, and the TCRdb table lists in-frame clones only, not all of them. The top ten hold just under 6.5% of the sample, which has 95,000 to 150,000 clones, 75% to 80% seen once. Sequences were obtained from PBMCs. Source of these receptors: a woman between 40 and 55 years old in good health and CMV-seronegative. Both conserved end residues are part of each CDR3. D genes are given only for firm matches. Size values are once, few and many counts, or a class for expanded clones, and some rows have none.

CDR3nt	CDR3aa	abundance	d_gene	v_gene	j_gene
TGTGCCAGCTCACAACAGGGTTCCCTTCGGAACACCGGGGAGCTGTTTTTT	CASSQQGSLRNTGELFF	once	.	TRBV18	TRBJ2-2
TGTGCCAGCAGTTTACAGGGGGTATCCTATAATTCACCCCTCCACTTT	CASSLQGVSYNSPLHF	.	TRBD1	TRBV27	TRBJ1-6
TGCGCCAGCAGCTTGGCCCCAGGAAGTATGAACACTGAAGCTTTCTTT	CASSLAPGSMNTEAFF	.	.	TRBV5-1	TRBJ1-1
TGTGCCAGCAGTGACACAGGGACAGCGGAGTACAATGAGCAGTTCTTC	CASSDTGTAEYNEQFF	.	TRBD1	TRBV6-4	TRBJ2-1
TGTGCCAGTAGTATTTCCCAGGACTATGGCTACACCTTC	CASSISQDYGYTF	.	.	TRBV19	TRBJ1-2
TGTGCCAGTAGTACGACCCCTTACCGGGCGGGTGAGCAGTTCTTC	CASSTTPYRAGEQFF	.	.	TRBV19	TRBJ2-1
TGTGCCAGCAGTTTATCGGCGGGGGGAGGACATGGGATGCAGTATTTT	CASSLSAGGGHGMQYF	.	TRBD2	TRBV28	TRBJ2-3
TGTGCCAGCAGTCCACAGGGATACGAGCAGTACTTC	CASSPQGYEQYF	.	.	TRBV27	TRBJ2-7
TGTGCCAGCAGTTTATATCGGACAGGGCTAACACCCCTCCACTTT	CASSLYRTGLTPLHF	.	TRBD1	TRBV27	TRBJ1-6
TGTGCCAGCAGTTTATCCGGGAGCCCCGGGGAGCTGTTTTTT	CASSLSGSPGELFF	.	.	TRBV28	TRBJ2-2
TGTGCCAGCAGCGTCCCGCGGGGAGAGGGAGAGACCCAGTACTTC	CASSVPRGEGETQYF	.	.	TRBV7-9	TRBJ2-5
TGTGCCAGCAGTAGCTCCGGGACTAGTCTTAGGGCGAACTCAGAGACCCAGTACTTC	CASSSSGTSLRANSETQYF	few	TRBD2	TRBV28	TRBJ2-5
TGCGCCAGCAGCCAAGTAGGCAGGCTCACTTATGGCTACACCTTC	CASSQVGRLTYGYTF	.	.	TRBV4-1	TRBJ1-2
TGCGCCAGCAGGCGGGGATACGGGAGGGCCGTCTCAGATACGCAGTATTTT	CASRRGYGRAVSDTQYF	.	TRBD2	TRBV5-1	TRBJ2-3
TGTGCCAGCACAACAGGGACCTCTGGAAACACCATATATTTT	CASTTGTSGNTIYF	.	.	TRBV9	TRBJ1-3
TGTGCCAGCAGTGAAGGGACAGGGGCCGCGGACACCTTC	CASSEGTGAADTF	once	TRBD1	TRBV6-4	TRBJ1-2
TGTGCCAGCAGTTACGAATCGACGGGAAGCGGGGAGCTGTTTTTT	CASSYESTGSGELFF	.	.	TRBV27	TRBJ2-2
TGTGCCAGCAGCTTATATGGTGCGGGAGGGCCGACAGATACGCAGTATTTT	CASSLYGAGGPTDTQYF	.	TRBD2	TRBV7-2	TRBJ2-3
TGTGCCAGTAGCCTTTTCAGGGAGGGAACCTACGAGCAGTACTTC	CASSLFREGTYEQYF	once	TRBD2	TRBV19	TRBJ2-7
TGTGCCAGCGTTACCGGGTCTCCTTACAATGAGCAGTTCTTC	CASVTGSPYNEQFF	.	.	TRBV7-2	TRBJ2-1
TGTGCCAGCAGCTTTTCGGGGACAAGCTACGAGCAGTACTTC	CASSFSGTSYEQYF	.	.	TRBV11-3	TRBJ2-7
TGTGCCAGCAGTTTAGATGGGACAGGGGTCTATGGCTACACCTTC	CASSLDGTGVYGYTF	.	TRBD1	TRBV27	TRBJ1-2
TGTGCCAGCAGTCCCCCAAAGGCGGGAGGGCTGGTCGAGCAGTACTTC	CASSPPKAGGLVEQYF	.	TRBD2	TRBV6-6	TRBJ2-7
TGTGCCAGAAGCATACCGGGACAGGGACCTGGGGCCAACGTCCTGACTTTC	CARSIPGQGPGANVLTF	.	TRBD1	TRBV5-3	TRBJ2-6
TGTGCCAGCCTAGGGGCTAACACTGAAGCTTTCTTT	CASLGANTEAFF	.	.	TRBV6-1	TRBJ1-1
TGCGCCAGCAGCCACCGCGTCTCCTACGAGCAGTACTTC	CASSHRVSYEQYF	.	.	TRBV4-3	TRBJ2-7
TGTGCCAGCCGAGACAGGGGAGGGGAGCAGTACTTC	CASRDRGGEQYF	.	.	TRBV7-9	TRBJ2-7
TGTGCCAGCAGTGCCACAGGGAGCAATCAGCCCCAGCATTTT	CASSATGSNQPQHF	few	.	TRBV2	TRBJ1-5
TGTGCCAGCAGCCGAGGGACAGGGCAACTTAACACTGAAGCTTTCTTT	CASSRGTGQLNTEAFF	.	TRBD1	TRBV11-2	TRBJ1-1
TGTGCCAGCATCCCCCGGACTAGCGGGAGAAAAGATACGCAGTATTTT	CASIPRTSGRKDTQYF	.	TRBD2	TRBV27	TRBJ2-3
TGTGCCAGCAGCTTCCCTAGCGGGAGCTCTGGGGCCAACGGCCTGACTTTC	CASSFPSGSSGANGLTF	.	TRBD2	TRBV5-4	TRBJ2-6
TGTGCCAGTAGTATTAGGGAGGGGCCCCAGCATTTT	CASSIREGPQHF	.	.	TRBV19	TRBJ1-5
TGTGCCAGCAGTTTAGAGGGACTAGCGGCCACAGTCAATGAGCAGTTCTTC	CASSLEGLAATVNEQFF	few	TRBD2	TRBV28	TRBJ2-1
TGTGCCAGCAGTGTCCTAGCGGGGATCACCGGGGAGCTGTTTTTT	CASSVLAGITGELFF	.	TRBD2	TRBV27	TRBJ2-2